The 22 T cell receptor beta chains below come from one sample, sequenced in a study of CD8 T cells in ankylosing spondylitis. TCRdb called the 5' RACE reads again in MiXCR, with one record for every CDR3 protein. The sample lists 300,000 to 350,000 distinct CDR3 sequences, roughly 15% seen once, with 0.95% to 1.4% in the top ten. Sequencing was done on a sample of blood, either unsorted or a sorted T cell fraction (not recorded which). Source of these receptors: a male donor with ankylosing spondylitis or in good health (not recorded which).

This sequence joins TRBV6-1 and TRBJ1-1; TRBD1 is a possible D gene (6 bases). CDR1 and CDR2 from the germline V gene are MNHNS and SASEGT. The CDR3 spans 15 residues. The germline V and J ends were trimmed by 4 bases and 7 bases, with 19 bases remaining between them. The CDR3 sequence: CASSALTGLGGEAFF. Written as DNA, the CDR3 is TGTGCCAGCAGTGCCCTTACAGGGTTAGGAGGTGAAGCTTTCTTT.

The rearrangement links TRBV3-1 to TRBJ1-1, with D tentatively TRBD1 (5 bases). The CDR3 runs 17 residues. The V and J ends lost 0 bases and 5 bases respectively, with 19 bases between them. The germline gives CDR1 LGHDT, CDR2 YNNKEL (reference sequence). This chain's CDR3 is CASSQDGLNGGGTEAFF. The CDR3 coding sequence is TGTGCCAGCAGCCAAGATGGCCTGAACGGGGGAGGGACTGAAGCTTTCTTT. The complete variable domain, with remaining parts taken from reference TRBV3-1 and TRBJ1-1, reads DTAVSQTPKYLVTQMGNDKSIKCEQNLGHDTMYWYKQDSKKFLKIMFSYNNKELIINETVPNRFSPKSPDKAHLNLHINSLELGDSAVYFCASSQDGLNGGGTEAFFGQGTRLTVV.

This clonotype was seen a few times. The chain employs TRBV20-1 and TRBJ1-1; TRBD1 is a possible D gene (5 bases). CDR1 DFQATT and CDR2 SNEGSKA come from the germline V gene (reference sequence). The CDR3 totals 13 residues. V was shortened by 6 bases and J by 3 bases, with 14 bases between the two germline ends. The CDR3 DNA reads TGCAGTGCCAAGGGGCAGGCCCACACTGAAGCTTTCTTT. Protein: CSAKGQAHTEAFF.

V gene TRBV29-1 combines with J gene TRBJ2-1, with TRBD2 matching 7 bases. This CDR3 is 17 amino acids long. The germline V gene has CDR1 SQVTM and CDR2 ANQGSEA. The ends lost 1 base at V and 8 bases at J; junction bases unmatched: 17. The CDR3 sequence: CSVEVIAGEYGVDEQFF. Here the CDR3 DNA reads TGCAGCGTTGAAGTGATCGCGGGGGAGTACGGGGTGGATGAGCAGTTCTTC.

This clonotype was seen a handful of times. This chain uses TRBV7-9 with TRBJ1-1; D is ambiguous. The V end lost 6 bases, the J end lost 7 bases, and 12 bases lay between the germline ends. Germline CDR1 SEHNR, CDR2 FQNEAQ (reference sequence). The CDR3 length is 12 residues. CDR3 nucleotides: TGTGCCAGCAGTGATAAACCCCGTGAAGCTTTCTTT. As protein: CASSDKPREAFF. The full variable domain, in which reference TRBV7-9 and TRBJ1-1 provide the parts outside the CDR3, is DTGVSQNPRHKITKRGQNVTFRCDPISEHNRLYWYRQTLGQGPEFLTYFQNEAQLEKSRLLSDRFSAERPKGSFSTLEIQRTEQGDSAMYLCASSDKPREAFFGQGTRLTVV.

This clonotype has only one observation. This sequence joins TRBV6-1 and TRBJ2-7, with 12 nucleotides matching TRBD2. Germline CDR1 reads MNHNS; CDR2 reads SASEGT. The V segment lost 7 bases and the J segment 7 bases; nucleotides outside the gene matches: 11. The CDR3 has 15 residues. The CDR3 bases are TGTGCCAGCAACCCTAGCGGGAGGGCCAATGGGGAGCAGTACTTC. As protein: CASNPSGRANGEQYF.

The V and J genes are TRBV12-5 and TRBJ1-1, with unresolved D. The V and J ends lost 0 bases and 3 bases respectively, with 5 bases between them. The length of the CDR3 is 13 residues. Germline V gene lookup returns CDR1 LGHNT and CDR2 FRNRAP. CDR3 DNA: TGTGCTAGTGGTTTGGTCCTCGACACTGAAGCTTTCTTT. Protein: CASGLVLDTEAFF. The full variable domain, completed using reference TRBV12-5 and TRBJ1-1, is DARVTQTPRHKVTEMGQEVTMRCQPILGHNTVFWYRQTMMQGLELLAYFRNRAPLDDSGMPKDRFSAEMPDATLATLKIQPSEPRDSAVYFCASGLVLDTEAFFGQGTRLTVV.

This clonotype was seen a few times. Here the CDR3 DNA reads TGTGCCAGCAGCCAAGTACTCACAGGGAAGGAGACCCAGTACTTC. This codes for CASSQVLTGKETQYF. The genes are TRBV3-1 and TRBJ2-5, with D perhaps matching TRBD1 (6 bases). This CDR3 has 15 residues. Deletions cut 1 base from V and 5 bases from J, with 14 bases between. CDR1 and CDR2 (germline): LGHDT, YNNKEL (reference sequence).

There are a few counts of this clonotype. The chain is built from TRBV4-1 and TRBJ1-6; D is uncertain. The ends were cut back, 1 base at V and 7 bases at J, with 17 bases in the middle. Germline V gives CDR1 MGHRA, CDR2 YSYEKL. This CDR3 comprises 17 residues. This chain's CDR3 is CASSQGASVRSNSPLHF. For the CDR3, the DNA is TGCGCCAGCAGCCAAGGCGCATCCGTGAGGTCCAATTCACCCCTCCACTTT.

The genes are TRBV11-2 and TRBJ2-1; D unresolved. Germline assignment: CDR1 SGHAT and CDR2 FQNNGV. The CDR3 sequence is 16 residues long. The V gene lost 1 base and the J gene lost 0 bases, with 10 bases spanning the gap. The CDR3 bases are TGTGCCAGCAGCTTAGGGACGTCTTTCTCCTACAATGAGCAGTTCTTC. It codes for CASSLGTSFSYNEQFF.

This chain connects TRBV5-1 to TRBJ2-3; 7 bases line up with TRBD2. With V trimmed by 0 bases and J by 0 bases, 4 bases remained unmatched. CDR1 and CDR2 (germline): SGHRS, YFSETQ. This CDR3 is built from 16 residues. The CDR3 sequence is CASSLGVAGSTDTQYF. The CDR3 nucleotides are TGCGCCAGCAGCTTGGGGGTAGCGGGCAGCACAGATACGCAGTATTTT.

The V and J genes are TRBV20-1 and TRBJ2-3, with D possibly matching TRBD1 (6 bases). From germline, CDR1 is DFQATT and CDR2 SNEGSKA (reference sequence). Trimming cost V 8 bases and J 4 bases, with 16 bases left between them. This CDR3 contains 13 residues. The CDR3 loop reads CSPGQGTPDTQYF. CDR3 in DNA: TGCAGTCCCGGGCAGGGGACCCCAGATACGCAGTATTTT.

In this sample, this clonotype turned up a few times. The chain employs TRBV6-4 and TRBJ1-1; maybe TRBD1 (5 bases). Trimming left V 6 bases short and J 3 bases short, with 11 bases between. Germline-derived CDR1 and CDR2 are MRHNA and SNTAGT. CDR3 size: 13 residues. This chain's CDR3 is CASSRTSDTEAFF. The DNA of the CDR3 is TGTGCCAGCAGCAGGACATCGGACACTGAAGCTTTCTTT.

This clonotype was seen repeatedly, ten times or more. The CDR3 loop reads CASIRQVNTEAFF. CDR3 in DNA: TGTGCCAGCATCAGACAGGTGAACACTGAAGCTTTCTTT. The chain links TRBV2 to TRBJ1-1; D might be TRBD1 (6 bases). From germline, CDR1 is SNHLY and CDR2 FYNNEI. Trimming removed 7 bases at V and 0 bases at J, with 9 bases between. This CDR3 region has 13 residues.

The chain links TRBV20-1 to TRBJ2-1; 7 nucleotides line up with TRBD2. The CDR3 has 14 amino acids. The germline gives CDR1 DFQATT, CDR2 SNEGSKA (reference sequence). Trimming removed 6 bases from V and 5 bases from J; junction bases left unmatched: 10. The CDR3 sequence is CSAIRASGNNEQFF. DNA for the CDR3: TGCAGTGCCATTAGGGCTAGCGGTAACAATGAGCAGTTCTTC.

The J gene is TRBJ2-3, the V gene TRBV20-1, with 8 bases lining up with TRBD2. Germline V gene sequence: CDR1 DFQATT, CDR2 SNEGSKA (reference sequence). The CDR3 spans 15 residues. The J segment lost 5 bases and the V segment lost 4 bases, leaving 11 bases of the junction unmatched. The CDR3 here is CSATVAGGVGDTQYF. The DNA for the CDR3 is TGCAGTGCTACCGTTGCGGGGGGCGTCGGAGATACGCAGTATTTT.

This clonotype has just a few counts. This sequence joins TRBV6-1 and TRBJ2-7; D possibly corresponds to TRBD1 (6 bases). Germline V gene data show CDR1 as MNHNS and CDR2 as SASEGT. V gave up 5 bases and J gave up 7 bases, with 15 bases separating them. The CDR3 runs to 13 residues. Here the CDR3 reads CASSRTALGEQYF. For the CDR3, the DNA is TGTGCCAGCAGTAGGACAGCCTTGGGGGAGCAGTACTTC.

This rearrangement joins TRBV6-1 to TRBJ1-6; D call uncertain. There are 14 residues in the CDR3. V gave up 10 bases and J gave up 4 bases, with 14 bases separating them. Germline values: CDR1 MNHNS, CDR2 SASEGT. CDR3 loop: CATAAERYNSPLHF. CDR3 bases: TGTGCCACCGCGGCGGAGAGATATAATTCACCCCTCCACTTT.

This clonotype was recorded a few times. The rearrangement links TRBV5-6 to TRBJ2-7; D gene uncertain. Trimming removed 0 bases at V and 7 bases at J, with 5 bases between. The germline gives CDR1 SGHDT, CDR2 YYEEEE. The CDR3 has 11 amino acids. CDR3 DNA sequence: TGTGCCAGCAGCTTGGAGCAGGAGCAGTACTTC. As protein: CASSLEQEQYF.

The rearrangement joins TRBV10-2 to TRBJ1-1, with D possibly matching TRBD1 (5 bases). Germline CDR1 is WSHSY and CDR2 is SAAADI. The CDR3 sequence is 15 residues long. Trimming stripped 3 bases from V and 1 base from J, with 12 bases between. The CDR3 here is CASSEPGYTNTEAFF. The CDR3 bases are TGCGCCAGCAGTGAACCAGGGTATACGAACACTGAAGCTTTCTTT.

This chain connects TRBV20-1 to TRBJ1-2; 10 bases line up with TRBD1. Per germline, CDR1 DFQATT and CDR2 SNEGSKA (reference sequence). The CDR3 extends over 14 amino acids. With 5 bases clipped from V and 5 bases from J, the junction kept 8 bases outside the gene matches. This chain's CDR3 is CSAHIGQGDYGYTF. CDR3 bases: TGCAGTGCTCACATTGGACAGGGGGATTATGGCTACACCTTC.

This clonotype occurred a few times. CDR3 in amino acids: CAWSEGFSGNTIYF. The DNA for the CDR3 is TGTGCCTGGAGTGAGGGATTCTCTGGAAACACCATATATTTT. The chain employs TRBV30 and TRBJ1-3, with D unresolved. Trimming took 1 base from V and 0 from J, leaving 7 bases between them. CDR1 and CDR2 from the germline V gene are GTSNPN and SVGIG (reference sequence). This CDR3 has 14 amino acids. Using reference TRBV30 and TRBJ1-3 for the parts outside the CDR3, the full variable domain is SQTIHQWPATLVQPVGSPLSLECTVEGTSNPNLYWYRQAAGRGLQLLFYSVGIGQISSEVPQNLSASRPQDRQFILSSKKLLLSDSGFYLCAWSEGFSGNTIYFGEGSWLTVV.